This T cell receptor beta chain appears in the sequencing data of a study of T-cell memory formation after mild COVID-19. At the level of the study: Clustering of TCRs was largely donor specific.

5'RACE primed from the constant segment yielded TCR alpha and TCR beta cDNA libraries bearing sample barcodes and UMIs. TCRdb recomputed calls from the 5' RACE reads with MiXCR, one row per CDR3 protein. The sample shows 350,000 to 550,000 distinct CDR3 sequences, more than 15% of them seen only once. A word on this clonotype: Its antigen remains unidentified.

CDR3 length: 20 amino acids. The V gene's germline CDR1 is KGHSH and CDR2 LQKENI. J gave up 4 bases and V 4 bases, and 24 bases lay outside the gene matches. General study points: Chiefly within CM and EM were the contracting CD4+ clones; CD8+ ones were within EMRA. The appearance of some responding clones in pre-infection memory suggested that cross-reactive memory joined.

The rearrangement links TRBV18 to TRBJ2-7; 8 nucleotides agree with TRBD1. The specimen sequenced was PBMCs or a T cell subset sorted from them (not recorded which). This clonotype was sampled from a man between 18 and 29 years old who had mild COVID-19 (a few samples of this study predate the infection). Cell type and time point are not known. The CDR3 region has the DNA TGTGCCAGCTCACTGACCGTCTCCACAGCCGGCCAGGGGGCATCGTACGAGCAGTACTTC. Translation: CASSLTVSTAGQGASYEQYF.